Below, 23 T cell receptor beta chains from the same sample are listed, as sequenced in a study of vaccination effects on CD4 cells after COVID-19. Sequencing was preceded by expansion of antigen-specific CD4+ T cells with viral peptide pools in the ViraFEST assay. The culture ran for around nine days before CD4+ T cells were isolated. Either the mRNA-1273 or the BNT162b2 vaccine was given to participants as two doses. These receptors' antigens are unknown. Generated by immunoSEQ multiplex PCR, the TCRdb table keeps only in-frame clones and is missing some. Found here are 30,000 to 40,000 clones, approximately 84% of them singletons; the top ten hold around 2%. This specimen consisted of CD4+ T cells from PBMCs cultured with HCoV-NL63 spike peptides, obtained after COVID-19 vaccination. Receptors originate from a human donor who received a COVID-19 vaccine. Some clones in this sample may be carry-over from other donors' samples.

The chain employs TRBV5-1 and TRBJ2-1, with TRBD2 identical over 13 bases. Germline V gene lookup returns CDR1 SGHRS and CDR2 YFSETQ. The CDR3 is 17 residues long. The ends lost 1 base at V and 7 bases at J; junction bases unmatched: 8. The CDR3 spells CASSLSVLAGGRNEQFF. CDR3 nucleotides: TGCGCCAGCAGCTTGAGTGTACTAGCGGGGGGGCGGAATGAGCAGTTCTTC.

The V and J genes are TRBV6-2 or TRBV6-3 and TRBJ2-2; no reliable D call. The V end lost 4 bases, the J end lost 2 bases, and 14 bases lay between the germline ends. The CDR3 runs to 16 residues. Germline values: CDR1 MNHEY, CDR2 SVGEGT. CDR3 in DNA: TGTGCCAGCAGTTCAACGACACGGGTCAACACCGGGGAGCTGTTTTTT. Protein product: CASSSTTRVNTGELFF.

Only a few counts were recorded for this clone. As DNA, the CDR3 is TGTGCCAGCAGTTTACTAGCGGGGGGTACCAATGAGCAGTTCTTC. Translating gives CASSLLAGGTNEQFF. The chain combines TRBV28 with TRBJ2-1; 11 positions match TRBD2. The CDR3 loop spans 15 amino acids. V shed 2 bases and J 6 bases; nucleotides not matched to a gene: 3. Germline V gene sequence: CDR1 MDHEN, CDR2 SYDVKM.

The chain employs TRBV6-1 and TRBJ2-3; the match to TRBD1 covers 9 bases. Germline-derived CDR1 and CDR2 are MNHNS and SASEGT. V lost 7 bases to trimming and J lost 0 bases; unmatched junction nucleotides: 2. The CDR3 loop spans 14 amino acids. Here the CDR3 reads CASKGQGSTDTQYF. The CDR3 bases are TGTGCCAGCAAAGGACAGGGGAGCACAGATACGCAGTATTTT.

The chain has TRBV19 and TRBJ2-5, with D uncertain. Between the trimmed V and J ends, which lost 0 bases and 3 bases, there was a span of 20 bases. CDR1 LNHDA and CDR2 SQIVND come from the germline V gene (reference sequence). This CDR3 has 18 residues. CDR3 sequence (DNA): TGTGCCAGTAGTATAGATCTAGGGTTCGGATCTAGGAAAGAGACCCAGTACTTC. It specifies CASSIDLGFGSRKETQYF.

The chain combines TRBV28 with TRBJ2-1, with TRBD1 matching 7 bases. The CDR3 covers 15 residues. V gave up 5 bases and J gave up 3 bases; unmatched junction bases: 7. Germline assignment: CDR1 MDHEN and CDR2 SYDVKM. Here the CDR3 DNA reads TGTGCCAGCAGTCCTAATCAGGGGGTCTACAATGAGCAGTTCTTC. Residues: CASSPNQGVYNEQFF. Drawing the rest from reference TRBV28 and TRBJ2-1, the complete variable domain is DVKVTQSSRYLVKRTGEKVFLECVQDMDHENMFWYRQDPGLGLRLIYFSYDVKMKEKGDIPEGYSVSREKKERFSLILESASTNQTSMYLCASSPNQGVYNEQFFGPGTRLTVL.

The CDR3 nucleotides are TGTGCCAGCAGCCCGGGTCTTTTCACAGATACGCAGTATTTT. As protein: CASSPGLFTDTQYF. The chain joins TRBV11-3 to TRBJ2-3; D unclear. Trimming stripped 5 bases from V and 2 bases from J, with 11 bases between. The CDR3 is 14 amino acids. Germline CDR1 and CDR2: SGHNT and YENEEA.

This chain connects TRBV5-1 to TRBJ2-5; TRBD1 matches at 8 bases. The CDR3 runs 14 residues. From germline, CDR1 is SGHRS and CDR2 YFSETQ. V lost 0 bases, J lost 5 bases, and 3 bases stayed unmatched. CDR3 nucleotides: TGCGCCAGCAGCTTGGCGGACAGGGCTGAGACCCAGTACTTC. It codes for CASSLADRAETQYF.

The chain combines TRBV19 with TRBJ2-1; D unclear. The V end lost 3 bases, the J end lost 5 bases, and 17 bases lay between the germline ends. The CDR3 totals 16 residues. Germline V lookup: CDR1 LNHDA, CDR2 SQIVND (reference sequence). The CDR3 region has the DNA TGTGCCAGTAGTATCGCCCGGCTCAATTCCCACAATGAGCAGTTCTTC. Its translation: CASSIARLNSHNEQFF.

This chain joins TRBV18 and TRBJ2-3; D is unresolved. The CDR3 contains 14 residues. Per germline, CDR1 KGHSH and CDR2 LQKENI. V shed 0 bases and J shed 2 bases, with 6 bases lying between them. The CDR3, as DNA: TGTGCCAGCTCACCACCCGCGACCACAGATACGCAGTATTTT. Protein sequence: CASSPPATTDTQYF.

This clone appeared a few times. The chain couples TRBV7-2 to TRBJ2-7; D may match TRBD1 or TRBD2 (6 bases each). The CDR3 is 14 amino acids. Germline V CDR1 and CDR2: SGHTA, FQGNSA. Trimming cost V 1 base and J 4 bases, with 11 bases left between them. CDR3 nucleotide sequence: TGTGCCAGCAGCTTAGGAGGGGGGATGTACGAGCAGTACGTC. Amino acid sequence: CASSLGGGMYEQYV.

V usage is TRBV3-1 (or the pseudogene TRBV3-2) and J usage is TRBJ2-7, with D uncertain. This CDR3 spans 17 amino acids. CDR1 is LGHDT and CDR2 is YNNKEL in the germline V gene (reference sequence). V was cut by 0 bases and J by 0 bases, with 15 bases left in between. CDR3 loop: CASSQDGEWWSSYEQYV. DNA for the CDR3: TGTGCCAGCAGCCAAGATGGAGAATGGTGGAGCTCCTACGAGCAGTACGTC.

This chain uses TRBV24-1 with TRBJ1-1; D unclear. The CDR3 spans 13 residues. Germline CDR1 KGHDR, CDR2 SFDVKD. The V gene lost 3 bases and the J gene lost 5 bases, with 9 bases spanning the gap. The CDR3: CATSDAGETEAFF. The CDR3 coding sequence is TGTGCCACCAGTGATGCCGGGGAGACTGAAGCTTTCTTT.

The chain uses TRBV6-5 and TRBJ1-1; the D gene is possibly TRBD1 (6 bases). Germline V lookup: CDR1 MNHEY, CDR2 SVGAGI. The CDR3 contains 11 residues. V was trimmed by 10 bases and J by 7 bases, leaving 13 bases between them. CDR3 DNA: TGTGCCATCGGGGAGGGGGTTGAAGCTTTCTTT. As protein: CAIGEGVEAFF.

The chain couples TRBV6-5 to TRBJ2-4; 7 nucleotides match TRBD2. V shed 4 bases, J shed 4 bases, and the junction held 7 bases outside the gene matches. The CDR3 extends over 15 amino acids. Germline CDR1 MNHEY, CDR2 SVGAGI. CDR3 sequence reads: CASSLQLASKNIQYF. CDR3 in DNA: TGTGCCAGCAGTTTGCAACTAGCGTCGAAAAACATTCAGTACTTC.

The gene calls are TRBV11-2 and TRBJ1-6, with D maybe TRBD1 (6 bases). The V gene's germline CDR1 is SGHAT and CDR2 FQNNGV. V was shortened by 3 bases and J by 1 base, with 10 bases between the two germline ends. The CDR3 length is 16 residues. CDR3 residues: CASSFQGNSYNSPLHF. The CDR3 bases are TGTGCCAGCAGCTTTCAGGGGAATTCCTATAATTCACCCCTCCACTTT.

The chain carries TRBV30 and TRBJ1-3; TRBD1 is a possible D gene (5 bases). V lost 4 bases and J 6 bases, leaving 16 bases between the germline ends. The CDR3 sequence is 14 residues long. CDR1 is GTSNPN and CDR2 is SVGIG in the germline V gene (reference sequence). The CDR3 loop is CAWKRGLTENTIYF. The CDR3 bases are TGTGCCTGGAAGCGGGGACTTACCGAAAACACCATATATTTT. Variable domain in full (rest from reference TRBV30 and TRBJ1-3): SQTIHQWPATLVQPVGSPLSLECTVEGTSNPNLYWYRQAAGRGLQLLFYSVGIGQISSEVPQNLSASRPQDRQFILSSKKLLLSDSGFYLCAWKRGLTENTIYFGEGSWLTVV.

The chain combines TRBV27 with TRBJ2-3; D unclear. CDR1 and CDR2 from the germline V gene are MNHEY and SMNVEV (reference sequence). The CDR3 is 15 residues long. Trimming shortened V by 5 bases and J by 0 bases, and 12 bases separated the two germline ends. Here the CDR3 reads CASSRQAYSTDTQYF. Written as DNA, the CDR3 is TGTGCCAGCAGTCGTCAGGCTTATAGCACAGATACGCAGTATTTT.

The J gene is TRBJ2-7, the V gene TRBV6-5, with 9 bases fitting TRBD2. V lost 0 bases to trimming and J lost 4 bases; unmatched junction nucleotides: 4. The germline V gene encodes CDR1 MNHEY and CDR2 SVGAGI. The CDR3 length is 15 residues. CDR3 sequence reads: CASSYSAGGQYEQYV. CDR3 DNA: TGTGCCAGCAGTTACTCTGCGGGGGGGCAGTACGAGCAGTACGTC.

This clone was recorded a few times. The V call is TRBV4-1, the J call TRBJ2-5; D uncertain. Per germline, CDR1 MGHRA and CDR2 YSYEKL. CDR3 length equals 15 residues. The V end lost 0 bases, the J end lost 1 base, and 9 bases lay between the germline ends. The CDR3 spells CASSQERVTQETQYF. In DNA, the CDR3 is TGCGCCAGCAGCCAAGAAAGAGTAACCCAAGAGACCCAGTACTTC.

This chain's CDR3 is CASSQEVGTQYF. DNA for the CDR3: TGTGCCAGCAGCCAAGAAGTGGGGACCCAGTACTTC. The V gene is TRBV3-1 (or the pseudogene TRBV3-2), the J gene TRBJ2-5; no reliable D call. V was shortened by 0 bases and J by 7 bases, with 6 bases between the two germline ends. Germline-derived CDR1 and CDR2 are LGHDT and YNNKEL (reference sequence). The CDR3 has 12 amino acids.

This clone was detected only once. The chain combines TRBV7-9 with TRBJ2-1; 7 nucleotides agree with TRBD1. V was clipped by 7 bases and J by 0 bases; unmatched bases: 6. The germline CDR1 and CDR2 sequences are SEHNR and FQNEAQ (reference sequence). CDR3 size: 15 residues. The chain's CDR3 is CASITGVSSYNEQFF. The CDR3 DNA follows: TGTGCCAGCATCACAGGGGTAAGCTCCTACAATGAGCAGTTCTTC.

The J gene is TRBJ1-3, the V gene TRBV10-1; D ambiguous. CDR3 length: 16 amino acids. CDR1 and CDR2 (germline): WNHNN, SYGVQD (reference sequence). Trimming left V 0 bases short and J 0 bases short, with 9 bases between. The CDR3 nucleotides are TGCGCCAGCAGTGAGTCGGCGTCGGGCTCTGGAAACACCATATATTTT. Amino acid sequence: CASSESASGSGNTIYF.